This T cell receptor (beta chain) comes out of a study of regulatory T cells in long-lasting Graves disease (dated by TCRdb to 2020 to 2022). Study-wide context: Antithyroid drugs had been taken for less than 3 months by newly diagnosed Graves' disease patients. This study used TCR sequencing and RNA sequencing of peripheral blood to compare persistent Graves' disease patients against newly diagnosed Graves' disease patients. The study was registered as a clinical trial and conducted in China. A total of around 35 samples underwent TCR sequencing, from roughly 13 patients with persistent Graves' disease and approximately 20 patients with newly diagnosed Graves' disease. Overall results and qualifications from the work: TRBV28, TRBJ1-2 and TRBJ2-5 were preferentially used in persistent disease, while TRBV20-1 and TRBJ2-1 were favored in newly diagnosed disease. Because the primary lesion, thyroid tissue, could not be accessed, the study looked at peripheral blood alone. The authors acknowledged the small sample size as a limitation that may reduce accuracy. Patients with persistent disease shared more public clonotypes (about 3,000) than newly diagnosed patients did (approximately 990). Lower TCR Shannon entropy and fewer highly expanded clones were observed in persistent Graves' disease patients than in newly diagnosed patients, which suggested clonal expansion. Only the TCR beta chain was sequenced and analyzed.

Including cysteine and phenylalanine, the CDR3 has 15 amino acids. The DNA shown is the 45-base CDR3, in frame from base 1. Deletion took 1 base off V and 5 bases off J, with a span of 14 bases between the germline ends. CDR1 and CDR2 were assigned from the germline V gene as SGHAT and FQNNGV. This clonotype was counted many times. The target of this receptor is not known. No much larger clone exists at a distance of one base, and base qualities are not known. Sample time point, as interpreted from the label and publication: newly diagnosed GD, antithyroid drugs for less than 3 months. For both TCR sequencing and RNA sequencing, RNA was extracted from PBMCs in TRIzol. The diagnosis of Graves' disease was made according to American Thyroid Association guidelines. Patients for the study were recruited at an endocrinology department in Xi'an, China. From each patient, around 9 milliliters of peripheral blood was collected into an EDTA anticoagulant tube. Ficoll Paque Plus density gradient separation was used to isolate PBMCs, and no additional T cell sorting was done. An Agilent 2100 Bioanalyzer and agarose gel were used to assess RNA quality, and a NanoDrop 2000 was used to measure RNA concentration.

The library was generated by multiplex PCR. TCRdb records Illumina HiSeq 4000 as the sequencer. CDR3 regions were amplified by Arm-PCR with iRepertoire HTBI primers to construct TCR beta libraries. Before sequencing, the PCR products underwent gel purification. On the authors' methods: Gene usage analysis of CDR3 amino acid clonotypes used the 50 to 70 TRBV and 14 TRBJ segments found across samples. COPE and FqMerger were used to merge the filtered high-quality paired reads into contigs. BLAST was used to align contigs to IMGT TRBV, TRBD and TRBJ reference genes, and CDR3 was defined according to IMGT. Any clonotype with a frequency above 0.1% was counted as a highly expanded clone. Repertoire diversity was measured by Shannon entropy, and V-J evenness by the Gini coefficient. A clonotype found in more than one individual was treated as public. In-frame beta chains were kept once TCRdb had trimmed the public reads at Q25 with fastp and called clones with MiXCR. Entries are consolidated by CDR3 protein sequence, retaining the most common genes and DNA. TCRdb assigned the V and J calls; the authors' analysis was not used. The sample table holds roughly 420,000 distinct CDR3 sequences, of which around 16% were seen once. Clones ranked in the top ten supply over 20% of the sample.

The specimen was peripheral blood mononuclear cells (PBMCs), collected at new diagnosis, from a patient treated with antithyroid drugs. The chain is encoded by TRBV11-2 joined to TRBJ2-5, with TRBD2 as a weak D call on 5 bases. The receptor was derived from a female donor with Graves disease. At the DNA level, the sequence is TGTGCCAGCAGCTTAGTAGCTTACGGGGTCGAGACCCAGTACTTC. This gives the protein CASSLVAYGVETQYF.